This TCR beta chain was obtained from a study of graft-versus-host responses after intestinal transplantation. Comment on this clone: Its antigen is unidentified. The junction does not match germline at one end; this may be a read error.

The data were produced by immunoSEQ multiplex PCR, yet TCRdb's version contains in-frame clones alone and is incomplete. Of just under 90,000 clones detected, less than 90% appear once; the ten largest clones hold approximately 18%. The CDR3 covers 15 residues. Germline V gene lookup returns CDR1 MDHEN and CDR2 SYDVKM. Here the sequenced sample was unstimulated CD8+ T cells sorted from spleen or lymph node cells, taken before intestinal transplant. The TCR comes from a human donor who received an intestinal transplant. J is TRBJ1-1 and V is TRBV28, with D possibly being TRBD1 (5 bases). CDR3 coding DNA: TGTTCCAGCAGTTTCACCGGGACTGTGAACACTGAAGCTTTCTTT. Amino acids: CSSSFTGTVNTEAFF.